A single sample is the source of the 20 T cell receptor beta chains below, sequenced in a study of tumor and adjacent non-tumor tissue in lung cancer (dated by TCRdb to the late 2010s). RNA was isolated from bulk, unsorted tissue, and RNA quality was assessed with a NanoDrop ND-1000 and an Agilent 2100. To prepare the library, multiplex PCR was applied. The instrument given in TCRdb is Illumina HiSeq 2500. Following protocols modified from ARM-PCR, the researchers constructed TCRbeta libraries through three rounds of nested PCR with primers (Table S4). TCRdb redid the processing of the public reads, applying fastp at Q25 and MiXCR, and retained in-frame beta chains. All rows with the same CDR3 protein become a single entry with the most common DNA and genes. This sample holds 120,000 or so distinct CDR3 sequences; 66% were observed only once. The ten largest clones add up to over 10% of the sample.

What was sequenced was lung tumor tissue. These receptors all come from a man under 40 with non-small cell lung cancer.

This clonotype was observed a handful of times. The V gene is TRBV12-3 or TRBV12-4, the J gene TRBJ1-5; the match to TRBD1 covers 7 bases. V gave up 2 bases and J gave up 2 bases; unmatched junction bases: 6. This CDR3 is 16 amino acids long. The CDR3 coding sequence is TGTGCCAGCAGTTTACAGGGGGGCGAGGGCAATCAGCCCCAGCATTTT. As protein: CASSLQGGEGNQPQHF.

The chain uses TRBV10-3 and TRBJ2-3; 7 bases map to TRBD1. The J segment lost 2 bases and the V segment lost 9 bases, leaving 2 bases of the junction unmatched. The CDR3 extends over 12 amino acids. Germline assignment: CDR1 ENHRY and CDR2 SYGVKD. In nucleotides, the CDR3 is TGTGCCATTGGACAGGACACAGATACGCAGTATTTT. Translated, it gives CAIGQDTDTQYF.

This clonotype appeared a single time. Possible read error: a much larger clone is one base away. The chain uses TRBV6-1 and TRBJ2-7; D might be TRBD2 (6 bases). Trimming took off 10 bases at V and 2 bases at J, with 18 bases between the two ends. This CDR3 is built from 14 residues. Germline loops: CDR1 MNHNS, CDR2 SASEGT. The DNA of the CDR3 is TGTGCCACCACCGTGGTGGGAGGACCCTACGAGCAGTACTTC. Translation gives CATTVVGGPYEQYF.

Of note for this clonotype: It may be a read error: a sequence one base away is much more abundant. The chain combines TRBV6-1 with TRBJ2-3, with D hard to call. Between the trimmed V and J ends, which lost 4 bases and 2 bases, there was a span of 7 bases. The CDR3 sequence is 13 residues long. The germline gives CDR1 MNHNS, CDR2 SASEGT. The CDR3 protein is CASSVQITDTQYF. The CDR3 bases are TGTGCCAGCAGTGTCCAGATCACAGATACGCAGTATTTT.

This chain uses TRBV20-1 with TRBJ2-1, with D possibly matching TRBD2 (7 bases). The J call may not be correct, given that the DNA end is closer to TRBJ2-7. This CDR3 is 14 amino acids long. CDR1 is DFQATT, CDR2 SNEGSKA, per germline (reference sequence). CDR3 protein: CSAGAGRGYNEQYF. The CDR3 DNA reads as TGCAGTGCCGGAGCGGGGAGGGGGTACAATGAGCAGTACTTC.

At least ten counts were recorded for this clonotype. The V call is TRBV11-3, the J call TRBJ1-3; 8 nucleotides agree with TRBD1. Germline values: CDR1 SGHNT, CDR2 YENEEA. The CDR3 is 16 amino acids. The ends lost 5 bases at V and 0 bases at J; junction bases unmatched: 6. DNA for the CDR3: TGTGCCAGCAGCGAACAGGGGGGGTACTCTGGAAACACCATATATTTT. It specifies CASSEQGGYSGNTIYF.

Concerning this clonotype itself: A much larger clone lies one base from this, so it may be a read error. The V gene is TRBV6-6, the J gene TRBJ1-2; D unclear. CDR1 and CDR2 from the germline V gene are MNHNY and SVGAGI (reference sequence). This CDR3 comprises 13 residues. The CDR3 here is CAGRGLGWEGYTF. CDR3 coding DNA: TGTGCCGGCAGAGGTCTGGGATGGGAGGGCTACACCTTC.

Notes on this clonotype: A much larger clone is a single base away; this may be a read error. The chain is built from TRBV4-1 and TRBJ1-5; no definite D call. Per germline, CDR1 MGHRA and CDR2 YSYEKL. The CDR3 length is 17 residues. For the CDR3, the DNA is TGCGGCAGCAGCCAAGATCAAGGTGGGGTGGTGGATCAGCCCCAGCATTTT. This gives the protein CGSSQDQGGVVDQPQHF.

Remarks on this clonotype: A much more abundant neighbour one base away suggests this may be a read error. This sequence joins TRBV20-1 and TRBJ2-7; a possible D gene is TRBD2 (5 bases). The CDR3 has 12 residues. CDR1 is DFQATT and CDR2 is SNEGSKA in the germline V gene (reference sequence). V lost 2 bases and J 4 bases, leaving 9 bases between the germline ends. The CDR3 nucleotides read TGCAGTGCTAGACGATGGGAGTACGAGCAGTACTTC. Translated, it gives CSARRWEYEQYF.

Comment on this clonotype: An end of the junction differs from the germline gene, which may be a read error. This chain connects TRBV11-2 to TRBJ2-6, with 15 bases lining up with TRBD2. Germline V gives CDR1 SGHAT, CDR2 FQNNGV. The CDR3 is 20 residues long. Written as DNA, the CDR3 is TGTGCCAGCAGCATGGGACTAGCGGGAGGAGGGGGCTCTGGGGCCAACGTCCTGAATTTC. Translating gives CASSMGLAGGGGSGANVLNF. Variable domain in full (rest from reference TRBV11-2 and TRBJ2-6): EAGVAQSPRYKIIEKRQSVAFWCNPISGHATLYWYQQILGQGPKLLIQFQNNGVVDDSQLPKDRFSAERLKGVDSTLKIQPAKLEDSAVYLCASSMGLAGGGGSGANVLNFGAGSRLTVL.

About this clonotype itself: The junction does not match germline at one end; this may be a read error. V gene TRBV4-1 combines with J gene TRBJ2-3; 8 nucleotides align to TRBD2. The CDR3 runs to 18 residues. The germline V gene has CDR1 MGHRA and CDR2 YSYEKL. The CDR3 here is CASSQEPLAVRSTDTHYF. The CDR3 nucleotides read TGCGCCAGTAGCCAAGAACCACTAGCGGTGAGAAGTACAGATACGCATTATTTT.

This clonotype was seen a single time. This clone may be a read error of a much larger clone one base away. The chain employs TRBV4-3 and TRBJ1-1; D is perhaps TRBD1 (5 bases). CDR1 is LGHNA and CDR2 is YSLEER in the germline V gene. V gave up 2 bases and J gave up 1 base, with 14 bases separating them. The CDR3 is made up of 16 amino acids. In nucleotides, the CDR3 is TGCGCCAGCAGCCAATGGGTAGGGCAGGGGAACACTGAAGCTTTCTTT. Protein: CASSQWVGQGNTEAFF.

The CDR3 is CASSLDWGGKNQPQHF. CDR3 coding DNA: TGTGCCAGCAGCCTAGATTGGGGCGGCAAAAATCAGCCCCAGCATTTT. The gene calls are TRBV7-9 and TRBJ1-5; a possible D gene is TRBD1 (5 bases). Germline values: CDR1 SEHNR, CDR2 FQNEAQ (reference sequence). Trimming took 5 bases from V and 4 from J, leaving 18 bases between them. The CDR3 totals 16 residues.

A remark on this clonotype: Just one base apart from a much larger clone, this may be a read error. The CDR3 carries no conserved terminal phenylalanine or tryptophan, so it likely arises from a read error. The chain employs TRBV4-2 and TRBJ2-1; TRBD1 aligns across 7 bases. The CDR3 consists of 16 residues. Germline CDR1 reads LGHNA; CDR2 reads YNFKEQ. J lost 8 bases, V lost 1 base, and 11 bases had no gene match. The CDR3 nucleotides read TGTGCCAGCAGCCAAGTTCCCGGGACAGTGTTCCATGAGCAGTTCTTA. Translated: CASSQVPGTVFHEQFL.

This clonotype was observed many times. The rearrangement joins TRBV6-6 to TRBJ1-3; tentative D call: TRBD1 (6 bases). Germline assignment: CDR1 MNHNY and CDR2 SVGAGI (reference sequence). This CDR3 is built from 15 residues. Trimming stripped 2 bases from V and 1 base from J, with 9 bases between. The CDR3: CASSYEGQSGNTIYF. CDR3 nucleotides: TGTGCCAGCAGTTACGAGGGACAATCTGGAAACACCATATATTTT.

This clonotype has just a few counts. One end of the junction is discordant with germline, which a read error may explain. V is TRBV4-1 and J is TRBJ2-7, with TRBD2 matching over 9 bases. The CDR3 covers 15 residues. Per the germline V gene, CDR1 is MGHRA and CDR2 is YSYEKL. The CDR3 loop is CASSQERGASYEQYF. The CDR3 coding sequence is TGCGCCAGCAGTCAAGAGCGGGGGGCCTCCTACGAGCAGTACTTC.

Only a few counts were recorded for this clonotype. An end of the junction does not agree with germline; a read error may underlie this. The V and J genes are TRBV30 and TRBJ2-3; 8 positions agree with TRBD1. Germline CDR1 and CDR2: GTSNPN and SVGIG (reference sequence). This CDR3 is 14 amino acids long. CDR3 coding DNA: TGTGCCTCCCGGACAGGGAAAGGGACAGATACTCAGTATTTT. It translates to CASRTGKGTDTQYF. The entire variable domain, with the rest obtained from reference TRBV30 and TRBJ2-3, is as follows: SQTIHQWPATLVQPVGSPLSLECTVEGTSNPNLYWYRQAAGRGLQLLFYSVGIGQISSEVPQNLSASRPQDRQFILSSKKLLLSDSGFYLCASRTGKGTDTQYFGPGTRLTVL.

Comments on this clonotype: A much more abundant neighbour one base away suggests this may be a read error. The V and J genes are TRBV5-4 and TRBJ2-1; no clear D. The CDR3 totals 15 residues. Looked up from germline, CDR1 is SGHNT and CDR2 is YYREEE (reference sequence). CDR3 in amino acids: CVSSFRSARHHPPFF. DNA for the CDR3: TGTGTCAGCAGCTTTAGGTCGGCGAGGCACCACCCCCCGTTCTTC.

Turning to this clonotype: The junction and the germline gene differ at one end; a read error may be behind it. The gene calls are TRBV20-1 and TRBJ2-7; D may match TRBD1 or TRBD2 (5 bases each). This CDR3 is built from 12 residues. Germline loops: CDR1 DFQATT, CDR2 SNEGSKA (reference sequence). This CDR3 reads CCASRGSYGQYF. DNA for the CDR3: TGCTGTGCCTCACGGGGCTCCTACGGGCAGTACTTC.

For this clonotype: The junction departs from the called germline gene at one end, perhaps through a read error. The chain employs TRBV5-8 and TRBJ2-2, with D possibly being TRBD1 or TRBD2 (5 bases each). CDR1 is SGHTS and CDR2 is YDEGEE in the germline V gene. The CDR3 spans 16 residues. The CDR3 protein is CASSLELPGNTGDLFF. The CDR3 DNA follows: TGTGCCAGCAGCTTGGAATTGCCGGGAAACACCGGGGACCTGTTTTTT.